This TCR beta chain comes out of a study of cytomegalovirus exposure and HLA in healthy donors. Study outcomes and limitations: In a later analysis, common viral pathogens appeared linked to several of the most significant clusters.

Both 60 Vbeta primers and 13 Jbeta primers went into the PCR. The table came from immunoSEQ multiplex PCR; TCRdb's copy has only in-frame clones and leaves some out. The sample yields under 65,000 clones, 80% seen once. The CDR3 spans 21 residues. With 5 bases clipped from V and 0 bases from J, the junction kept 16 bases outside the gene matches. CDR1 and CDR2 from the germline V gene are SGHTA and FQGTGA. Remarks on this clone: Its antigen is undetermined.

The chain joins TRBV7-3 to TRBJ2-1; 13 bases line up with TRBD2. Input material: PBMCs. The receptor was isolated from a man aged 30 to 45 in good health and CMV-seropositive. The CDR3 coding sequence is TGTGCCAGCAGCGGAATGGGGGTGGGACTAGCGGGACCACACTCCTACAATGAGCAGTTCTTC. Protein product: CASSGMGVGLAGPHSYNEQFF.